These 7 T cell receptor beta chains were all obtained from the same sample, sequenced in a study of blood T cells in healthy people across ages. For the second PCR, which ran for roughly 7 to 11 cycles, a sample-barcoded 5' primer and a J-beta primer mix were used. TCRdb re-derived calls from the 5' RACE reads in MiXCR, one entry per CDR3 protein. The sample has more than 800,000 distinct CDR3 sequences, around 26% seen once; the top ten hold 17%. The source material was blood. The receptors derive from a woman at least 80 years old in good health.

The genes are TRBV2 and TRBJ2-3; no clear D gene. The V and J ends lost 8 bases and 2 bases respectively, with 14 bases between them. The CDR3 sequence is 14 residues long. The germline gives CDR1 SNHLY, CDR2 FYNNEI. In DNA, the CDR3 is TGTGCCAGCTGGGGTGAGGATTTCACAGATACGCAGTATTTT. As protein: CASWGEDFTDTQYF.

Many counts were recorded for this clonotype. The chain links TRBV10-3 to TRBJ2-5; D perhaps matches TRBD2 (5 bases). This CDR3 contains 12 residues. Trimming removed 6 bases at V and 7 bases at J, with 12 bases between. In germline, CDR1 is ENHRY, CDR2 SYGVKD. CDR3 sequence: CAIRNRGGTQYF. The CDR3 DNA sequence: TGTGCCATCAGAAATCGGGGTGGGACCCAGTACTTC.

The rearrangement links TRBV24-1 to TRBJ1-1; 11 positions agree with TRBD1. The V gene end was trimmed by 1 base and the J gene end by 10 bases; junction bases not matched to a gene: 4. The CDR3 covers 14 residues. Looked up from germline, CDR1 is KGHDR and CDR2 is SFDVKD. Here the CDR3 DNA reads TGTGCCACCAGTGATTTTGGGACAGGGGGGGGAGCTTTCTTT. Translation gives CATSDFGTGGGAFF.

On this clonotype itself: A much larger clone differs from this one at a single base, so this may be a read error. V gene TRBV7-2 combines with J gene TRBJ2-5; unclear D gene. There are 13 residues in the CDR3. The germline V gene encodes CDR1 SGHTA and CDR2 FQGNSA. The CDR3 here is CAGSFGVLGTQYF. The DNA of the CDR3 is TGTGCCGGCAGCTTTGGGGTTTTGGGGACCCAGTACTTC.

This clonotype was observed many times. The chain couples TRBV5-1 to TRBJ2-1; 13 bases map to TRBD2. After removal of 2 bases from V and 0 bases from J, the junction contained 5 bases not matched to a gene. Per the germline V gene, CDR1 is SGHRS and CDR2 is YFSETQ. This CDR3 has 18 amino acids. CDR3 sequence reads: CASSFGLAGVSSYNEQFF. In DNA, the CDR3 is TGCGCCAGCAGCTTCGGACTAGCGGGGGTGAGCTCCTACAATGAGCAGTTCTTC.

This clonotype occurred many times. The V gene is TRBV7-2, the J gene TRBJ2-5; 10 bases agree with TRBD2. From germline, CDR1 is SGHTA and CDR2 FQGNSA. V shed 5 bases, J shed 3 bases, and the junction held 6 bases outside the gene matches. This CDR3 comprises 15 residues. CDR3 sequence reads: CASSATSGVEETQYF. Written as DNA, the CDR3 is TGTGCCAGCAGCGCAACTAGCGGGGTTGAAGAGACCCAGTACTTC.

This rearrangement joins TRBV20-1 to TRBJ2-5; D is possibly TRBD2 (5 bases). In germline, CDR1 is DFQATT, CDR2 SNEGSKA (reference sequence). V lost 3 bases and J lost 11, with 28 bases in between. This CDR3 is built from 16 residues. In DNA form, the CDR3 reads TGCAGTGCTAGCCCCACCGATGTAGTGGGAGAAAATGAGCAGTACTTC. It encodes CSASPTDVVGENEQYF.